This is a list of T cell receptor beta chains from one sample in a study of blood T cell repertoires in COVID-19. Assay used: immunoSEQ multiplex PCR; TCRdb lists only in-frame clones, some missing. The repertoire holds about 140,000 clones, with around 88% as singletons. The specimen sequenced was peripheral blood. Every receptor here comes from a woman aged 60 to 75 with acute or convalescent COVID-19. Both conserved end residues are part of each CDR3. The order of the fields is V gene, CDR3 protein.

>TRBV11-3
CASSLVSRTGELFF
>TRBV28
CASKRSNEKLFF
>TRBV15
CATSRAGQGGGEQFF
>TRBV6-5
CASSYKGDYNYGYTF
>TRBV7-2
CASTRDSYTEAFF
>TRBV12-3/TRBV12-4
CASSMDRIKTGTF
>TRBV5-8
CASSLAQGAGGAFF
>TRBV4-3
CASSEGPSSYNEQFF
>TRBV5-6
CASSGSYEQYF
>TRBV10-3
CAIMEGQPNTEAFF
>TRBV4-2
CASSQGGWNTDTQYF
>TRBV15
CATSRTTRTAFSYNEQFF
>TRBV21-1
CASSKGSEGENTEAFF
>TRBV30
CAWRAGEAEAFF
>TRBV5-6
CASSLDSLQSNQPQHF
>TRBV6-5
CASSYRRNDEQYF
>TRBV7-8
CASSLAYGQDSYEQYF
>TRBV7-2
CASSLARDTFYEQYF
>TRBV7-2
CASSLVREGLYFSYNEQFF